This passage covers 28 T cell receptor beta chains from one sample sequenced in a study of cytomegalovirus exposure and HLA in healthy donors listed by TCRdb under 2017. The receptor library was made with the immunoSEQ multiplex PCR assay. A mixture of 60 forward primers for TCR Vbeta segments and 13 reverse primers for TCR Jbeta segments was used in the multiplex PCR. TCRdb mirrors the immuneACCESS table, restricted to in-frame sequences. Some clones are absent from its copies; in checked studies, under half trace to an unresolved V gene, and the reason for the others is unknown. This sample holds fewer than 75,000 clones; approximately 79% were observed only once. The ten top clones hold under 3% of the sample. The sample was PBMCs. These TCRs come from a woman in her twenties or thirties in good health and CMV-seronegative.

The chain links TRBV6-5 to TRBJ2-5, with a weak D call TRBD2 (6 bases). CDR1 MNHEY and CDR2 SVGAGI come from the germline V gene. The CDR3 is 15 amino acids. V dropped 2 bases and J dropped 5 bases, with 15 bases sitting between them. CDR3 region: CASSYGGAGLETQYF. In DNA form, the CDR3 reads TGTGCCAGCAGTTACGGAGGGGCTGGTTTGGAGACCCAGTACTTC.

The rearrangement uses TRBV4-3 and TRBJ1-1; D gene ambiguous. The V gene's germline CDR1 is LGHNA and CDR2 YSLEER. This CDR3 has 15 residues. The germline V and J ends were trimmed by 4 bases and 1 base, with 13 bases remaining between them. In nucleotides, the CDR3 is TGCGCCAGCAGCCGGGCCGTACACACGAACACTGAAGCTTTCTTT. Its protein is CASSRAVHTNTEAFF.

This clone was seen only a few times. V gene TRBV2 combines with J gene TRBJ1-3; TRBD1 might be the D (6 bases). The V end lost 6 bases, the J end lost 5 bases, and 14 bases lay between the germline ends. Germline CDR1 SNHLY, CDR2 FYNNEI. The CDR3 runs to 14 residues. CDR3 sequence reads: CASSKQGERNTIYF. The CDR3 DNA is TGTGCCAGCAGCAAACAGGGTGAAAGAAACACCATATATTTT. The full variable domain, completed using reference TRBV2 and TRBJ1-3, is EPEVTQTPSHQVTQMGQEVILRCVPISNHLYFYWYRQILGQKVEFLVSFYNNEISEKSEIFDDQFSVERPDGSNFTLKIRSTKLEDSAMYFCASSKQGERNTIYFGEGSWLTVV.

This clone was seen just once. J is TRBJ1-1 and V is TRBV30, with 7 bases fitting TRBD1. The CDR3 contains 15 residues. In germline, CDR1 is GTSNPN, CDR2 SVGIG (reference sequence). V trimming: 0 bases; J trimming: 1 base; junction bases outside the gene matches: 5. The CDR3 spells CAWSVPGQRNTEAFF. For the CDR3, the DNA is TGTGCCTGGAGTGTCCCGGGACAGAGGAACACTGAAGCTTTCTTT.

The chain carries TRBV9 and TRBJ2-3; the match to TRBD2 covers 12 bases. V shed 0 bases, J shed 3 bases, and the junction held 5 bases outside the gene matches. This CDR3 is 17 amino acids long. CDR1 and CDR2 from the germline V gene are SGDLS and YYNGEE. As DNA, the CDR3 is TGTGCCAGCAGCGTAGGACTAGCGGGGGTAGGGACAGATACGCAGTATTTT. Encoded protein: CASSVGLAGVGTDTQYF.

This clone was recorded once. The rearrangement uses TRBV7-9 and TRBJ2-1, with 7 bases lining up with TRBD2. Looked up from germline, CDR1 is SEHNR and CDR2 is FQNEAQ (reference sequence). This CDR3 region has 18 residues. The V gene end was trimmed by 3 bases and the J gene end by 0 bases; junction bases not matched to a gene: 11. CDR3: CASSLGEGPPSSYNEQFF. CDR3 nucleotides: TGTGCCAGCAGCTTGGGGGAGGGCCCTCCTAGCTCCTACAATGAGCAGTTCTTC.

CDR3 in DNA: TGCGCCAGCAGCCAGGTGAGACAGGGTCGGAACACTGAAGCTTTCTTT. Its protein product is CASSQVRQGRNTEAFF. The rearrangement links TRBV4-3 to TRBJ1-1; 7 bases are shared with TRBD1. The CDR3 runs to 16 residues. Germline V gene data show CDR1 as LGHNA and CDR2 as YSLEER. V lost 3 bases, J lost 1 base, and 8 bases stayed unmatched.

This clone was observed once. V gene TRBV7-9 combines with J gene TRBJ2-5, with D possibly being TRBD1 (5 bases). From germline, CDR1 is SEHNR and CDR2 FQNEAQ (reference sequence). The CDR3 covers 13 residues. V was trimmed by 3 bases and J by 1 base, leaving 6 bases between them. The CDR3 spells CASSFGAQETQYF. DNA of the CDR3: TGTGCCAGCAGCTTTGGGGCCCAAGAGACCCAGTACTTC. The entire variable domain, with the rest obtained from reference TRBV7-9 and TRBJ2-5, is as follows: DTGVSQNPRHKITKRGQNVTFRCDPISEHNRLYWYRQTLGQGPEFLTYFQNEAQLEKSRLLSDRFSAERPKGSFSTLEIQRTEQGDSAMYLCASSFGAQETQYFGPGTRLLVL.

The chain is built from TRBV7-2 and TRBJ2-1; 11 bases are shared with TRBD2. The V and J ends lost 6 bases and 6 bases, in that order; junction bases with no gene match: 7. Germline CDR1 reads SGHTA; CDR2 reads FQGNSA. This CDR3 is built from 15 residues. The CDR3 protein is CASSSLAGGLNEQFF. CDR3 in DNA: TGTGCCAGCAGTTCGCTAGCGGGGGGCCTCAATGAGCAGTTCTTC.

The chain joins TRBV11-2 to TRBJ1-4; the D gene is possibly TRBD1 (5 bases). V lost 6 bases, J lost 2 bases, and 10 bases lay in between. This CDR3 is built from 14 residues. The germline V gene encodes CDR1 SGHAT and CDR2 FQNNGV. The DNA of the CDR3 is TGTGCCAGCAGTTGGAGGGGTACTAATGAAAAACTGTTTTTT. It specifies CASSWRGTNEKLFF.

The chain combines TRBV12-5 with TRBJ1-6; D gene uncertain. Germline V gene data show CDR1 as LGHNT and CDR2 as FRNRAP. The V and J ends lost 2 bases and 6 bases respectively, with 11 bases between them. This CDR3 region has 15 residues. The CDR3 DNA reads TGTGCTAGTGGTTTGATCCCCCCATCTAATTCACCCCTCCACTTT. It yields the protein CASGLIPPSNSPLHF. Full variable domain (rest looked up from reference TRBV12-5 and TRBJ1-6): DARVTQTPRHKVTEMGQEVTMRCQPILGHNTVFWYRQTMMQGLELLAYFRNRAPLDDSGMPKDRFSAEMPDATLATLKIQPSEPRDSAVYFCASGLIPPSNSPLHFGNGTRLTVT.

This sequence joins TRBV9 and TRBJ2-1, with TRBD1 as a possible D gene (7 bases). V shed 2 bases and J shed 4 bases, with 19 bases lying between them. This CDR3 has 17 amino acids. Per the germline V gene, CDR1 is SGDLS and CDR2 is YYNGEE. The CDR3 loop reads CASSVGGTVTYYNEQFF. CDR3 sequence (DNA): TGTGCCAGCAGCGTCGGCGGGACAGTCACATATTACAATGAGCAGTTCTTC.

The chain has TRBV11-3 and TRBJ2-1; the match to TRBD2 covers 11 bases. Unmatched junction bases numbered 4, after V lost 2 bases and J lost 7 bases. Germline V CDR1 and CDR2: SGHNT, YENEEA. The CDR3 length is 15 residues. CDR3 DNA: TGTGCCAGCAGCTTAAAAACTAGCGGGGGAAATGAGCAGTTCTTC. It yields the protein CASSLKTSGGNEQFF.

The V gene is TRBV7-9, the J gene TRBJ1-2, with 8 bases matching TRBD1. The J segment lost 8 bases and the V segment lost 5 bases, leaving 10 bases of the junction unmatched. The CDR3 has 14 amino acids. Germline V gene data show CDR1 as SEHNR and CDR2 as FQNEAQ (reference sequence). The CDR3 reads CASSTTGGGEGYTF. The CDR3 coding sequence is TGTGCCAGCAGCACAACAGGGGGGGGTGAGGGCTACACCTTC.

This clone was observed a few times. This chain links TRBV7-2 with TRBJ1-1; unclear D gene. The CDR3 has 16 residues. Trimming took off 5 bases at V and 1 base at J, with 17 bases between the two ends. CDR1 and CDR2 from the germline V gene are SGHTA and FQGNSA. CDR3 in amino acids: CASSLPPRGGNTEAFF. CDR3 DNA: TGTGCCAGCAGCCTTCCGCCTCGGGGAGGGAACACTGAAGCTTTCTTT.

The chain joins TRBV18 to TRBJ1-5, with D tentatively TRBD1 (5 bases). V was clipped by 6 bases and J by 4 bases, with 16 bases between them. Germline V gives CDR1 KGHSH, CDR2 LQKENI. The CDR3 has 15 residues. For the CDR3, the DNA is TGTGCCAGCTCTAAGGCCAGGGAAGAGAATCAGCCCCAGCATTTT. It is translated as CASSKAREENQPQHF.

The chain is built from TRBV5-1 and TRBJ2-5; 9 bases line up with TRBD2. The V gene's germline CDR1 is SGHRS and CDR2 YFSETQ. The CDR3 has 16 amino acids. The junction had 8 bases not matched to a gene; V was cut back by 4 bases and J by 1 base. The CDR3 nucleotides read TGCGCCAGCAGCCGAGGGAGCGGGGGGTTCCAAGAGACCCAGTACTTC. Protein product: CASSRGSGGFQETQYF.

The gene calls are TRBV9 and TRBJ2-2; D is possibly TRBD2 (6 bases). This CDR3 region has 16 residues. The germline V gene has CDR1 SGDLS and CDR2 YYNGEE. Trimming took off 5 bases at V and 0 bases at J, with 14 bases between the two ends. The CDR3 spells CASSWGLTANTGELFF. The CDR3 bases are TGTGCCAGCAGTTGGGGACTGACCGCGAACACCGGGGAGCTGTTTTTT.

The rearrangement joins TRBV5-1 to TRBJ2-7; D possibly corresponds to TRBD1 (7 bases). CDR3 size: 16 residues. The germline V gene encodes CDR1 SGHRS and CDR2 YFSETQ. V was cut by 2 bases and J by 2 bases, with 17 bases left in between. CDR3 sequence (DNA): TGCGCCAGCAGCTTCTCCCCTCAGGGGGAGGCCTACGAGCAGTACTTC. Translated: CASSFSPQGEAYEQYF.

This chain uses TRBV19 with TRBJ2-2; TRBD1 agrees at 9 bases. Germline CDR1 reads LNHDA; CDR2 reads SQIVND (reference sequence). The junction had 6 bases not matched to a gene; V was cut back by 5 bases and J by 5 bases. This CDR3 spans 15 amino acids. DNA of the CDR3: TGTGCCAGTAGTGCCGCGGACAGGGGAACCGGGGAGCTGTTTTTT. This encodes CASSAADRGTGELFF.

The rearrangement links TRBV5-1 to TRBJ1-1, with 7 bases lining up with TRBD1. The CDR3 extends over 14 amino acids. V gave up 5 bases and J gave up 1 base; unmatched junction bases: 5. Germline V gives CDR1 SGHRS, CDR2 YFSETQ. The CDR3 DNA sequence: TGCGCCAGCAGTCCCGGGACAGAGAACACTGAAGCTTTCTTT. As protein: CASSPGTENTEAFF.

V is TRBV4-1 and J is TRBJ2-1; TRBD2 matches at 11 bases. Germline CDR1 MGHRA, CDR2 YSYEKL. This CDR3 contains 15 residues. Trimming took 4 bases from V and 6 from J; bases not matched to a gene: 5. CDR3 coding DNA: TGCGCCAGCAGCCTAGGGACTAGCGGCCTCAATGAGCAGTTCTTC. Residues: CASSLGTSGLNEQFF.

This CDR3 reads CASSRQRDTNQPQHF. The CDR3 bases are TGCGCCAGCAGCCGTCAGCGGGACACCAATCAGCCCCAGCATTTT. The chain carries TRBV4-1 and TRBJ1-5; D possibly corresponds to TRBD1 (6 bases). V was trimmed by 4 bases and J by 3 bases, leaving 13 bases between them. Germline V gene sequence: CDR1 MGHRA, CDR2 YSYEKL. The CDR3 runs to 15 residues.

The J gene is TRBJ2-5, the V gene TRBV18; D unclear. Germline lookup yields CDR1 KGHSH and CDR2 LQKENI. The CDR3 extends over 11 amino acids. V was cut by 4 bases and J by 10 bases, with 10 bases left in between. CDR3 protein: CASSRQEDQYF. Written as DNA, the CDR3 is TGTGCCAGCTCACGCCAAGAGGACCAGTACTTC.

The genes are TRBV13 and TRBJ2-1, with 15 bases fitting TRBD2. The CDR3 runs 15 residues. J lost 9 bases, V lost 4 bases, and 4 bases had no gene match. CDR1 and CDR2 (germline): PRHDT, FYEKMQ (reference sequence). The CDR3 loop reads CASSSGLAGGGEQFF. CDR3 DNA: TGTGCCAGCAGCTCGGGACTAGCGGGGGGTGGTGAGCAGTTCTTC. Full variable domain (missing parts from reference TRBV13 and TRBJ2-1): AAGVIQSPRHLIKEKRETATLKCYPIPRHDTVYWYQQGPGQDPQFLISFYEKMQSDKGSIPDRFSAQQFSDYHSELNMSSLELGDSALYFCASSSGLAGGGEQFFGPGTRLTVL.

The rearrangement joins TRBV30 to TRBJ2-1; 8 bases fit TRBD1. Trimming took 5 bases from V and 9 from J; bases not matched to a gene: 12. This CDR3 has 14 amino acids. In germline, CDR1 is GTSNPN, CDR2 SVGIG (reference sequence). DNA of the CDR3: TGTGCCTGGGTAAAGGACAGGGTTTCGATTGAGCAGTTCTTC. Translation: CAWVKDRVSIEQFF.

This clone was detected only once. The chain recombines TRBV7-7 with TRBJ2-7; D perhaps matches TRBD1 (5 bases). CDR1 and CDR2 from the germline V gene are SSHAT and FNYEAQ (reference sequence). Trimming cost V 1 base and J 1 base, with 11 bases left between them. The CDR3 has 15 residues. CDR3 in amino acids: CASSLGVDRSYEQYF. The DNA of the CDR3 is TGTGCCAGCAGCTTAGGGGTCGACAGATCCTACGAGCAGTACTTC. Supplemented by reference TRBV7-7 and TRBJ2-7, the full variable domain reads GAGVSQSPRYKVTKRGQDVTLRCDPISSHATLYWYQQALGQGPEFLTYFNYEAQPDKSGLPSDRFSAERPEGSISTLTIQRTEQRDSAMYRCASSLGVDRSYEQYFGPGTRLTVT.

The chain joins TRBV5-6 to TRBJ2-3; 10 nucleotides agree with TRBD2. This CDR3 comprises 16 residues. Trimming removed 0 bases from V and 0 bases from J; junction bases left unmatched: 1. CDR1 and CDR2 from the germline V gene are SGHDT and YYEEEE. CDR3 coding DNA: TGTGCCAGCAGCTTGGGGACTAGCGGAAGCACAGATACGCAGTATTTT. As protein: CASSLGTSGSTDTQYF.